A single sample gave rise to the 18 T cell receptor beta chains below, sequenced in a study of cytomegalovirus exposure and HLA in healthy donors. The study ran its PCR with 60 Vbeta and 13 Jbeta primers. The data were produced by immunoSEQ multiplex PCR, yet TCRdb's version contains in-frame clones alone and is incomplete. The table shows 200,000 to 250,000 clones, with around 76% occurring only once. The sample was PBMCs. The source is a man between 18 and 35 years old in good health and CMV-seronegative.

This clone was detected once. This chain uses TRBV2 with TRBJ2-5; TRBD1 agrees at 10 bases. Near its end, the DNA agrees better with TRBJ2-7, so the J call may be wrong. This CDR3 region has 13 residues. Germline-derived CDR1 and CDR2 are SNHLY and FYNNEI. CDR3 bases: TGTGCCAGCAGTCGGGACAGGGGTGACGAGCAGTACTTC. Translation: CASSRDRGDEQYF.

V is TRBV28 and J is TRBJ2-7; TRBD1 aligns across 8 bases. Germline V gene sequence: CDR1 MDHEN, CDR2 SYDVKM. J was trimmed by 3 bases and V by 2 bases; bases with no gene match: 3. This CDR3 comprises 14 residues. For the CDR3, the DNA is TGTGCCAGCAGTTTACAGGGGACAGGCTACGAGCAGTACTTC. It codes for CASSLQGTGYEQYF.

The CDR3 DNA is TGTGCCAGCAGTGTACAGGGTGAGGCCTACAATGAGCAGTTCTTC. It codes for CASSVQGEAYNEQFF. This chain links TRBV6-1 with TRBJ2-1; maybe TRBD1 (6 bases). Germline V gene sequence: CDR1 MNHNS, CDR2 SASEGT. The V end was cut by 4 bases, the J end by 2 bases, with 12 bases between. CDR3 length equals 15 residues.

V gene TRBV5-1 combines with J gene TRBJ2-1, with TRBD2 matching 7 bases. The germline gives CDR1 SGHRS, CDR2 YFSETQ. The length of the CDR3 is 17 residues. Germline trimming cut 7 bases from V and 0 bases from J; bases unmatched to any gene: 13. The CDR3 DNA reads TGCGCCAGCCACGGCCCCACTAGCGTAAGCTCCTACAATGAGCAGTTCTTC. Protein product: CASHGPTSVSSYNEQFF.

CDR3 sequence (DNA): TGTGCCAGCAGTACCGGGACAGGGGCCGTGCAGTACTTC. As protein: CASSTGTGAVQYF. The chain links TRBV6-5 to TRBJ2-7; 10 bases align to TRBD1. The V gene's germline CDR1 is MNHEY and CDR2 SVGAGI. The CDR3 contains 13 residues. V lost 5 bases and J lost 9; bases outside the gene matches: 7.

In its sample, this clone was seen a few times. The gene calls are TRBV5-4 and TRBJ2-7, with no clear D. Between the trimmed V and J ends, which lost 0 bases and 6 bases, there was a span of 4 bases. The germline CDR1 and CDR2 sequences are SGHNT and YYREEE (reference sequence). The CDR3 loop spans 11 amino acids. CDR3 sequence (DNA): TGTGCCAGCAGCTTGGCATCCGAGCAGTACTTC. The encoded protein is CASSLASEQYF.

The rearrangement links TRBV5-1 to TRBJ2-1, with TRBD2 matching over 7 bases. J gave up 2 bases and V 2 bases, and 1 base lay outside the gene matches. The CDR3 has 14 residues. The germline V gene has CDR1 SGHRS and CDR2 YFSETQ. CDR3 DNA: TGCGCCAGCAGCTTTAGCGGGCCCTACAATGAGCAGTTCTTC. Residues: CASSFSGPYNEQFF.

The chain couples TRBV2 to TRBJ1-1; 8 bases match TRBD1. This CDR3 is 13 amino acids long. The germline V gene has CDR1 SNHLY and CDR2 FYNNEI. The J segment lost 4 bases and the V segment lost 8 bases, leaving 6 bases of the junction unmatched. DNA of the CDR3: TGTGCCAGCCGCTATACAGGGGGCACTGAAGCTTTCTTT. It translates to CASRYTGGTEAFF.

This clone was counted once. This rearrangement joins TRBV28 to TRBJ1-2, with TRBD1 matching 8 bases. Germline CDR1 reads MDHEN; CDR2 reads SYDVKM. With V trimmed by 6 bases and J by 2 bases, 8 bases remained unmatched. CDR3 size: 15 residues. The CDR3, as DNA: TGTGCCAGCAGCTTTGACAGGGGTGGAAACTATGGCTACACCTTC. It is translated as CASSFDRGGNYGYTF.

The V and J genes are TRBV5-1 and TRBJ1-2; no clear D gene. The CDR3 is made up of 14 amino acids. CDR1 and CDR2 (germline): SGHRS, YFSETQ. The V gene lost 0 bases and the J gene lost 4 bases, with 10 bases spanning the gap. This CDR3 is CASSLEGRGYGYTF. DNA of the CDR3: TGCGCCAGCAGCTTGGAAGGCCGAGGCTATGGCTACACCTTC.

The rearrangement uses TRBV5-1 and TRBJ1-1; 7 positions match TRBD1. CDR3 length: 15 residues. Unmatched junction bases numbered 9, after V lost 1 base and J lost 6 bases. The germline V gene has CDR1 SGHRS and CDR2 YFSETQ. The DNA of the CDR3 is TGCGCCAGCAGCTTGACCTACCGACAGGGCGCTGAAGCTTTCTTT. Residues: CASSLTYRQGAEAFF.

The chain links TRBV6-5 to TRBJ2-5; D possibly corresponds to TRBD1 (6 bases). The J call may be mistaken, given a closer DNA end match to TRBJ2-7. This CDR3 contains 15 residues. Germline CDR1 is MNHEY and CDR2 is SVGAGI. The CDR3 bases are TGTGCCAGCAGTTACTCGACAGGCAGCTCCTACGAGCAGTACTTC. Translating it yields CASSYSTGSSYEQYF.

This clone appeared a few times. The rearrangement uses TRBV18 and TRBJ2-7; tentative D call: TRBD2 (6 bases). The CDR3 has 15 residues. Germline loops: CDR1 KGHSH, CDR2 LQKENI. V lost 5 bases and J 2 bases, leaving 16 bases between the germline ends. CDR3 nucleotides: TGTGCCAGCTCAACGGGACTTTTCCCAACCTACGAGCAGTACTTC. Its protein is CASSTGLFPTYEQYF.

In this sample, this clone turned up a few times. This chain uses TRBV10-2 with TRBJ2-5; D perhaps matches TRBD1 (6 bases). The CDR3 is 14 residues long. Germline loops: CDR1 WSHSY, CDR2 SAAADI. Trimming pared 6 bases from V and 2 bases from J, leaving 13 bases between. The CDR3 region has the DNA TGCGCCAGCAGGCCAGGGGCAGAGCAAGAGACCCAGTACTTC. Amino acid sequence: CASRPGAEQETQYF.

The rearrangement uses TRBV4-1 and TRBJ1-2; 12 bases are a match to TRBD1. Trimming removed 5 bases from V and 3 bases from J; junction bases left unmatched: 1. This CDR3 region has 14 residues. In germline, CDR1 is MGHRA, CDR2 YSYEKL. The CDR3 sequence is CASSGTGGYYGYTF. DNA for the CDR3: TGCGCCAGCAGCGGGACAGGGGGCTACTATGGCTACACCTTC.

The V call is TRBV5-1, the J call TRBJ1-1; 9 positions match TRBD1. The junction had 3 bases not matched to a gene; V was cut back by 4 bases and J by 5 bases. This CDR3 is 13 amino acids long. Germline V gives CDR1 SGHRS, CDR2 YFSETQ. CDR3 in DNA: TGCGCCAGCAGCCCCGGACAGGGGACTGAAGCTTTCTTT. This codes for CASSPGQGTEAFF. The whole variable domain, filled in from reference TRBV5-1 and TRBJ1-1, reads KAGVTQTPRYLIKTRGQQVTLSCSPISGHRSVSWYQQTPGQGLQFLFEYFSETQRNKGNFPGRFSGRQFSNSRSEMNVSTLELGDSALYLCASSPGQGTEAFFGQGTRLTVV.

This clone came up once. J is TRBJ1-1 and V is TRBV5-1, with TRBD1 matching 9 bases. This CDR3 region has 15 residues. V shed 4 bases and J 1 base; nucleotides not matched to a gene: 5. Germline V lookup: CDR1 SGHRS, CDR2 YFSETQ. The DNA of the CDR3 is TGCGCCAGCAGCCCAAGGACAGGGGAGAACACTGAAGCTTTCTTT. Amino acids: CASSPRTGENTEAFF.

This chain links TRBV2 with TRBJ2-1; 9 bases align to TRBD1. The junction had 5 bases not matched to a gene; V was cut back by 6 bases and J by 2 bases. The CDR3 sequence is 15 residues long. From germline, CDR1 is SNHLY and CDR2 FYNNEI. CDR3 sequence: CASSRDRETYNEQFF. The CDR3 coding sequence is TGTGCCAGCAGCCGGGACAGGGAAACCTACAATGAGCAGTTCTTC.